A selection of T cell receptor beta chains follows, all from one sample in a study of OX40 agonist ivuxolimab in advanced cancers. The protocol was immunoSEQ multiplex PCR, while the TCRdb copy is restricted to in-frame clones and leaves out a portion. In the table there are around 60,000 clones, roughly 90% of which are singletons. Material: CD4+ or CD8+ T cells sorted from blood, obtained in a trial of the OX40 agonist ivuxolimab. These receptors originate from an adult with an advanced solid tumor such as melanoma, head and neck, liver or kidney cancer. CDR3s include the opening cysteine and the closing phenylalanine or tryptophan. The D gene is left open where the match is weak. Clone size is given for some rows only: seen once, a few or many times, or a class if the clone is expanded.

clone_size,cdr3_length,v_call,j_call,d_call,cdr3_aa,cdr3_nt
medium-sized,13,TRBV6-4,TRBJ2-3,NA,CASSDSDTDTQYF,TGTGCCAGCAGTGACTCGGACACAGATACGCAGTATTTT
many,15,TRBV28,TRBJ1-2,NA,CASSRDLDRAYGYTF,TGTGCCAGCAGTCGCGACTTGGACAGAGCCTATGGCTACACCTTC
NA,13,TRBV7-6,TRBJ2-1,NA,CASSPFQGGEQFF,TGTGCCAGCAGCCCGTTTCAGGGAGGTGAGCAGTTCTTC
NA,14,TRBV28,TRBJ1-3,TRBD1,CASRTPGGGNTIYF,TGTGCCAGCAGAACTCCAGGGGGAGGAAACACCATATATTTT
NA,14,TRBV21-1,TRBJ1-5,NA,CASSKALENQPQHF,TGTGCCAGCAGCAAAGCGCTGGAGAATCAGCCCCAGCATTTT
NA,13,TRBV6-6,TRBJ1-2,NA,CASSRDRVYGYTF,TGTGCCAGCAGCCGCGACAGAGTCTATGGCTACACCTTC
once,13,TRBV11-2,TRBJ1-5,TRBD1,CASSRDRGQPQHF,TGTGCCAGCAGCCGGGACAGGGGTCAGCCCCAGCATTTT
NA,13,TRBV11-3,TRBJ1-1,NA,CASSAVKNTEAFF,TGTGCCAGCAGCGCTGTGAAGAACACTGAAGCTTTCTTT
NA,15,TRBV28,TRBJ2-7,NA,CASSITPPAGYEQYF,TGTGCCAGCAGTATTACCCCACCGGCGGGGTACGAGCAGTACTTC
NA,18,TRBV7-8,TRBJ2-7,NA,CASSFPPFSGRKTYEQYF,TGTGCCAGCAGCTTCCCCCCCTTTTCGGGACGGAAAACCTACGAGCAGTACTTC
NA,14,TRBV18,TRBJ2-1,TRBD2,CASSGTSGINEQFF,TGTGCCAGCTCCGGGACTAGCGGGATTAATGAGCAGTTCTTC
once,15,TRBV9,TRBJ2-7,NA,CASSAGASGDYEQYF,TGTGCCAGCAGCGCCGGGGCTAGTGGAGACTACGAGCAGTACTTC
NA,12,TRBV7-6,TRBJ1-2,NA,CASSSASWGYTF,TGTGCCAGCAGCTCCGCTTCTTGGGGCTACACCTTC
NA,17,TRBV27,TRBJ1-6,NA,CASSRRSSGSYNSPLHF,TGTGCCAGCAGTCGCAGGTCTTCGGGCTCCTATAATTCACCCCTCCACTTT
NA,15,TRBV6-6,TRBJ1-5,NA,CASSYSNAGNQPQHF,TGTGCCAGCAGTTACTCGAATGCAGGCAATCAGCCCCAGCATTTT
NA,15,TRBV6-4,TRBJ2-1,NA,CASSGRTVTNNEQFF,TGTGCCAGCAGTGGGAGGACTGTCACCAACAATGAGCAGTTCTTC
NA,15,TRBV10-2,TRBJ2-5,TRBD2,CASSDRGLGRETQYF,TGCGCCAGCAGTGACCGAGGACTAGGACGGGAGACCCAGTACTTC
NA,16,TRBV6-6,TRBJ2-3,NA,CASSKSGGMGTDTQYF,TGTGCCAGCAGTAAGTCCGGGGGCATGGGCACAGATACGCAGTATTTT
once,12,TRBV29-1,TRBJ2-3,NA,CSVASSTDTQYF,TGCAGCGTTGCTTCTTCGACAGATACGCAGTATTTT
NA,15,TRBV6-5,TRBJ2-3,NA,CASSYSTASTDTQYF,TGTGCCAGCAGTTACTCTACAGCTAGCACAGATACGCAGTATTTT
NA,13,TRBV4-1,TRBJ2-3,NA,CASSPTTWNTQYF,TGCGCCAGCAGCCCAACCACTTGGAATACGCAGTATTTT
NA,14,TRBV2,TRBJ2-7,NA,CASSEEGPTYEQYF,TGTGCCAGCAGTGAAGAGGGTCCCACCTACGAGCAGTACTTC
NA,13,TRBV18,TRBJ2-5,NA,CASSPGQQETQYF,TGTGCCAGCTCACCAGGTCAGCAAGAGACCCAGTACTTC
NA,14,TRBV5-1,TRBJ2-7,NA,CASSTSGRSYEQYF,TGCGCCAGCAGCACATCAGGGCGTTCCTACGAGCAGTACTTC
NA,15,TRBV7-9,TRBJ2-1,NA,CASSPPGTSMNEQFF,TGTGCCAGCAGCCCCCCAGGGACTTCCATGAATGAGCAGTTCTTC
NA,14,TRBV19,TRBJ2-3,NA,CATRQAASTDTQYF,TGTGCCACCAGACAGGCCGCTAGCACAGATACGCAGTATTTT
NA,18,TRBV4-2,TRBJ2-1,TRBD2,CASSAGTSGRPTYNEQFF,TGTGCCAGCAGCGCTGGGACTAGCGGGAGGCCGACCTACAATGAGCAGTTCTTC
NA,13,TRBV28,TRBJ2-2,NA,CASSLSFTGELFF,TGTGCCAGCAGTTTATCCTTCACCGGGGAGCTGTTTTTT
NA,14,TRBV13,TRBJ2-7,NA,CASSLKGPSYEQYF,TGTGCCAGCAGCCTCAAGGGACCTAGCTACGAGCAGTACTTC
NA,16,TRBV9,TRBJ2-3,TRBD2,CASSGRTSAFTDTQYF,TGTGCCAGCAGCGGGCGGACTAGCGCGTTCACAGATACGCAGTATTTT
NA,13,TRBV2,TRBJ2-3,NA,CASSPTGTDTQYF,TGTGCCAGCAGCCCTACAGGCACAGATACGCAGTATTTT
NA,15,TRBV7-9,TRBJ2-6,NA,CASSSPGAGANVLTF,TGTGCCAGCAGCTCCCCGGGGGCTGGGGCCAACGTCCTGACTTTC
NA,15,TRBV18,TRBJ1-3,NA,CASAFTGSSGNTIYF,TGTGCCAGCGCCTTTACAGGAAGCTCTGGAAACACCATATATTTT
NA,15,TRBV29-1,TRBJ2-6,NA,CSVVQTEPGANVLTF,TGCAGCGTTGTACAGACCGAGCCGGGGGCCAACGTCCTGACTTTC
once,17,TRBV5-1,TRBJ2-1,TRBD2,CASSLRTSGSSYNEQFF,TGCGCCAGCAGCTTGAGGACTAGCGGGAGCTCCTACAATGAGCAGTTCTTC
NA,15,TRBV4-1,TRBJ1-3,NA,CASSQTGSSGNTIYF,TGCGCCAGCAGCCAAACAGGGAGCTCTGGAAACACCATATATTTT
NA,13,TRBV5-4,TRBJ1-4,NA,CASSPGTNEKLFF,TGTGCCAGCAGCCCCGGGACTAATGAAAAACTGTTTTTT
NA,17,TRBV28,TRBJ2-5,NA,CASSFFVGARTEETQYF,TGTGCCAGCAGTTTTTTCGTGGGTGCGAGGACAGAAGAGACCCAGTACTTC
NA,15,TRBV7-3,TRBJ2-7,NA,CASSSPLGGTYEQYF,TGTGCCAGCAGCTCCCCCCTGGGTGGGACCTACGAGCAGTACTTC
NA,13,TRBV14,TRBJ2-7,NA,CASSQRSQYEQYF,TGTGCCAGCAGCCAAAGGTCGCAGTACGAGCAGTACTTC
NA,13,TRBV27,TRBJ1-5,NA,CASSFMRDQPQHF,TGTGCCAGCAGTTTTATGAGGGATCAGCCCCAGCATTTT
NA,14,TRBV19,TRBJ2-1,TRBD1,CASSGQGGYNEQFF,TGTGCCAGTAGTGGACAGGGAGGCTACAATGAGCAGTTCTTC
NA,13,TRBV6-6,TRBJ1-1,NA,CASSSTGSTEAFF,TGTGCCAGCAGCTCAACAGGGAGCACTGAAGCTTTCTTT
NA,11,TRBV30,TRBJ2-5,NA,CAWSVRLGLYF,TGTGCCTGGAGTGTACGACTAGGTCTTTACTTC
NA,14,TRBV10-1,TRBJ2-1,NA,CASSDRGDYNEQFF,TGCGCCAGCAGTGACAGGGGGGACTACAATGAGCAGTTCTTC
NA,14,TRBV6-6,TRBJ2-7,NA,CASSYSREYYEQYF,TGTGCCAGCAGTTACTCACGGGAGTACTACGAGCAGTACTTC
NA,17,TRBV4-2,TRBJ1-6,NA,CASSQDRGGRGNSPLHF,TGTGCCAGCAGCCAAGATAGAGGGGGGCGAGGTAATTCACCCCTCCACTTT
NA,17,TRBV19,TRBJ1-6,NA,CASSERGAATPNSPLHF,TGTGCCAGTAGCGAGCGAGGGGCGGCGACGCCTAATTCACCCCTCCACTTT
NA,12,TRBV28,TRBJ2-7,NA,CASSPSGDEQYF,TGTGCCAGCAGCCCCTCCGGGGACGAGCAGTACTTC
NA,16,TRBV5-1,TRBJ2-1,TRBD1,CASRPRTGQSYNEQFF,TGCGCCAGCAGGCCGAGGACAGGGCAATCCTACAATGAGCAGTTCTTC
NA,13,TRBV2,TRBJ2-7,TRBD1,CASIRDRGDEQYF,TGTGCCAGTATCCGGGACAGGGGGGACGAGCAGTACTTC
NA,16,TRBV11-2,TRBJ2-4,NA,CASRSLINLAKNIQYF,TGTGCCAGCAGGTCCCTTATTAACCTAGCCAAAAACATTCAGTACTTC
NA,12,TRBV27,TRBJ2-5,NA,CASRDLGETQYF,TGTGCCAGCAGGGACCTTGGGGAGACCCAGTACTTC
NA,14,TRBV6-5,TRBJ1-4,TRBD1,CASRSTGKNEKLFF,TGTGCCAGCAGATCGACAGGGAAGAATGAAAAACTGTTTTTT
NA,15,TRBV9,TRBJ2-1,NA,CASSVGQQTYNEQFF,TGTGCCAGCAGCGTTGGTCAACAGACCTACAATGAGCAGTTCTTC
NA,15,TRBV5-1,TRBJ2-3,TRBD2,CASSEGLAGRDTQYF,TGCGCCAGCAGCGAGGGACTAGCGGGGCGAGATACGCAGTATTTT
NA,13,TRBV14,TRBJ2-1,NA,CASSPQMGNEQFF,TGTGCCAGCAGCCCCCAAATGGGCAATGAGCAGTTCTTC
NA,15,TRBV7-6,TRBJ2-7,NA,CASSDQIGTVYEQYF,TGTGCCAGCAGCGACCAAATCGGAACAGTTTACGAGCAGTACTTC
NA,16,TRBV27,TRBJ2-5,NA,CASSPIRGSYQETQYF,TGTGCCAGCAGTCCTATTAGGGGGTCGTACCAAGAGACCCAGTACTTC